The 13 T cell receptor beta chains given below trace back to one sample, sequenced in a study of OX40 agonist ivuxolimab in advanced cancers. Here immunoSEQ multiplex PCR was the method, and the copy in TCRdb shows in-frame clones only, minus some. Of approximately 58,000 clones in the sample, 85% were seen once. Here the sequenced sample was CD4+ or CD8+ T cells sorted from blood, taken in a trial of the OX40 agonist ivuxolimab. These receptors were obtained from an adult with an advanced solid tumor such as melanoma, head and neck, liver or kidney cancer.

V gene TRBV2 combines with J gene TRBJ2-5; 9 bases are a match to TRBD2. With V trimmed by 4 bases and J by 5 bases, 2 bases remained unmatched. Germline V gene sequence: CDR1 SNHLY, CDR2 FYNNEI. The CDR3 has 13 amino acids. Here the CDR3 DNA reads TGTGCCAGCAGTGTCCTAGCGGGGGAGACCCAGTACTTC. It specifies CASSVLAGETQYF.

This clone was seen only a few times. This chain connects TRBV6-5 to TRBJ1-1; no firm D call. V gave up 6 bases and J gave up 1 base, with 12 bases separating them. Looked up from germline, CDR1 is MNHEY and CDR2 is SVGAGI. The CDR3 is 14 residues long. CDR3 loop: CASRTNWRNTEAFF. The CDR3 DNA sequence: TGTGCCAGCAGAACCAACTGGCGGAACACTGAAGCTTTCTTT.

The chain couples TRBV5-1 to TRBJ2-3, with 7 bases matching TRBD2. Unmatched junction bases numbered 6, after V lost 0 bases and J lost 5 bases. From germline, CDR1 is SGHRS and CDR2 YFSETQ. This CDR3 comprises 15 residues. The chain's CDR3 is CASSLAGGRIDTQYF. Written as DNA, the CDR3 is TGCGCCAGCAGCTTGGCCGGCGGGAGAATAGATACGCAGTATTTT.

The CDR3, as DNA: TGTGCCAGCTCCCAGGTACTGAACACCGGGGAGCTGTTTTTT. This gives the protein CASSQVLNTGELFF. The chain uses TRBV7-2 and TRBJ2-2; D is unclear. V was clipped by 8 bases and J by 1 base, with 11 bases between them. The CDR3 has 14 amino acids. Germline V gene sequence: CDR1 SGHTA, CDR2 FQGNSA.

V usage is TRBV28 and J usage is TRBJ1-5; no firm D call. The CDR3 has 12 amino acids. The germline V gene encodes CDR1 MDHEN and CDR2 SYDVKM. The ends were cut back, 5 bases at V and 4 bases at J, with 6 bases in the middle. CDR3: CASSMGNQPQHF. CDR3 coding DNA: TGTGCCAGCAGTATGGGGAATCAGCCCCAGCATTTT.

This clone was seen once. The junction departs from germline at one end; a sequencing error may be responsible. This chain uses TRBV30 with TRBJ2-5; 7 bases fit TRBD2. The CDR3 covers 19 residues. CDR1 is GTSNPN and CDR2 is SVGIG in the germline V gene (reference sequence). This CDR3 is CAWRVWGGTIGEYQETQYF. In DNA form, the CDR3 reads TGTGCCTGGCGTGTATGGGGGGGGACCATAGGGGAGTACCAAGAGACCCAGTACTTC.

The table lists this clone with a few counts. This chain uses TRBV30 with TRBJ1-5; D not certain. The CDR3 runs 14 residues. V was clipped by 0 bases and J by 10 bases, with 16 bases between them. CDR1 is GTSNPN and CDR2 is SVGIG in the germline V gene (reference sequence). The CDR3 DNA sequence: TGTGCCTGGAGTGTAAGGCAGTCTTTCTATCCCCAGCATTTT. This gives the protein CAWSVRQSFYPQHF.

Details on this clone: One end of the junction does not line up with germline, which may come from a read error. The J gene is TRBJ2-5, the V gene TRBV28; D not certain. The CDR3 loop spans 17 amino acids. Germline V gene data show CDR1 as MDHEN and CDR2 as SYDVKM. CDR3 DNA sequence: TGTGCCAGCAGTGTACTGTTTGCGGCTACCAGGCAAGGGACCCAGTACTTC. Amino acids: CASSVLFAATRQGTQYF. The entire variable domain, with the rest obtained from reference TRBV28 and TRBJ2-5, is as follows: DVKVTQSSRYLVKRTGEKVFLECVQDMDHENMFWYRQDPGLGLRLIYFSYDVKMKEKGDIPEGYSVSREKKERFSLILESASTNQTSMYLCASSVLFAATRQGTQYFGPGTRLLVL.

Here the CDR3 reads CASREGAIHGYTF. The CDR3 DNA reads TGTGCCAGCAGAGAGGGGGCGATCCATGGCTACACCTTC. The V gene is TRBV28, the J gene TRBJ1-2; the match to TRBD1 covers 7 bases. The CDR3 spans 13 residues. With V trimmed by 6 bases and J by 6 bases, 7 bases remained unmatched. Germline V gene sequence: CDR1 MDHEN, CDR2 SYDVKM.

The chain recombines TRBV10-3 with TRBJ2-2; no firm D call. V was pared by 7 bases and J by 0 bases, with 12 bases between. CDR3 length: 15 residues. Germline assignment: CDR1 ENHRY and CDR2 SYGVKD. DNA for the CDR3: TGTGCCATCAATAAAGCAGACGCGAACACCGGGGAGCTGTTTTTT. Translated, it gives CAINKADANTGELFF.

The genes are TRBV7-2 and TRBJ1-5, with 7 bases lining up with TRBD1. V shed 5 bases, J shed 5 bases, and the junction held 9 bases outside the gene matches. CDR1 is SGHTA and CDR2 is FQGNSA in the germline V gene. The length of the CDR3 is 15 residues. The CDR3 sequence: CASSPAGQRDQPQHF. The CDR3 DNA reads TGTGCCAGCAGCCCGGCGGGACAGCGGGATCAGCCCCAGCATTTT.

The V and J genes are TRBV5-4 and TRBJ2-2; D is ambiguous. This CDR3 is 14 amino acids long. CDR1 is SGHNT and CDR2 is YYREEE in the germline V gene (reference sequence). Between the trimmed V and J ends, which lost 0 bases and 1 base, there was a span of 4 bases. The CDR3 loop is CASSLAVNTGELFF. The CDR3, as DNA: TGTGCCAGCAGCTTGGCAGTGAACACCGGGGAGCTGTTTTTT.

This chain links TRBV5-6 with TRBJ1-4, with TRBD1 identical over 10 bases. The CDR3 runs to 14 residues. Trimming took 3 bases from V and 7 from J; bases not matched to a gene: 3. Germline V lookup: CDR1 SGHDT, CDR2 YYEEEE. This chain's CDR3 is CASSSRDRGEKLFF. DNA for the CDR3: TGTGCCAGCAGCTCCCGGGACAGGGGTGAAAAACTGTTTTTT.